A single sample is the source of the 14 T cell receptor beta chains below, sequenced in a study of identical twins. One entry per CDR3 protein results from TCRdb running MiXCR on the 5' RACE reads. The table shows 350,000 to 500,000 distinct CDR3 sequences, with approximately 18% occurring only once. The sample consisted of naive T cells sorted from blood. The receptors derive from a man aged 45-60 years in good health.

The CDR3 sequence: CSASVGVPNTGELFF. CDR3 nucleotide sequence: TGCAGTGCTAGTGTCGGGGTTCCGAACACCGGGGAGCTGTTTTTT. The V call is TRBV20-1, the J call TRBJ2-2; D perhaps matches TRBD2 (5 bases). The CDR3 contains 15 residues. V lost 3 bases and J 0 bases, leaving 11 bases between the germline ends. CDR1 and CDR2 from the germline V gene are DFQATT and SNEGSKA (reference sequence).

This clonotype showed up many times. The gene calls are TRBV4-1 and TRBJ2-3, with 9 nucleotides matching TRBD2. Germline V CDR1 and CDR2: MGHRA, YSYEKL. Losses at the gene ends were 1 base for V and 1 base for J; bases not matched to a gene: 0. The CDR3 is 15 amino acids. The CDR3 reads CASSQVAGGTDTQYF. DNA for the CDR3: TGCGCCAGCAGCCAAGTAGCGGGGGGCACAGATACGCAGTATTTT.

The rearrangement uses TRBV20-1 and TRBJ2-3, with 7 bases aligning to TRBD2. The ends lost 0 bases at V and 0 bases at J; junction bases unmatched: 6. Germline V lookup: CDR1 DFQATT, CDR2 SNEGSKA (reference sequence). The CDR3 sequence is 16 residues long. Here the CDR3 reads CSAREGSGVSTDTQYF. The CDR3 DNA reads as TGCAGTGCTAGAGAGGGGAGCGGGGTTAGCACAGATACGCAGTATTTT.

Many counts were recorded for this clonotype. V gene TRBV25-1 combines with J gene TRBJ2-1, with 8 bases identical to TRBD2. With V trimmed by 10 bases and J by 3 bases, 20 bases remained unmatched. Germline CDR1 reads MGHDK; CDR2 reads SYGVNS. The CDR3 runs to 18 residues. The CDR3 DNA is TGTGCCATCAAAGACTCGTCTCTCGGGAGGGCCATCTACAATGAGCAGTTCTTC. Encoded protein: CAIKDSSLGRAIYNEQFF.

The chain joins TRBV20-1 to TRBJ2-7, with D perhaps TRBD2 (6 bases). Trimming removed 6 bases at V and 3 bases at J, with 12 bases between. Germline CDR1 DFQATT, CDR2 SNEGSKA (reference sequence). The CDR3 length is 12 residues. CDR3 in amino acids: CSALGRGYEQYF. CDR3 DNA sequence: TGCAGTGCCCTCGGGCGGGGCTACGAGCAGTACTTC.

There are a few counts of this clonotype. The chain couples TRBV29-1 to TRBJ2-7, with TRBD2 identical over 11 bases. This CDR3 has 14 amino acids. V dropped 4 bases and J dropped 4; count of bases not matched to a gene: 6. CDR1 and CDR2 (germline): SQVTM, ANQGSEA. The CDR3 DNA sequence: TGCAGCGTTGCCCCCACTAGCGGGGGTTACGAGCAGTACTTC. Translated: CSVAPTSGGYEQYF.

This clonotype turned up a few times. The chain combines TRBV5-1 with TRBJ2-2; maybe TRBD1 (6 bases). Germline-derived CDR1 and CDR2 are SGHRS and YFSETQ. The CDR3 spans 16 residues. V was clipped by 3 bases and J by 5 bases, with 17 bases between them. The CDR3 DNA reads as TGCGCCAGCAGCTGGCGCCCGGACAGTACAACCGGGGAGCTGTTTTTT. Its protein product is CASSWRPDSTTGELFF.

There are a few counts of this clonotype. The chain uses TRBV5-5 and TRBJ1-5, with a tentative D call TRBD1 (6 bases). Trimming stripped 0 bases from V and 0 bases from J, with 16 bases between. The germline V gene has CDR1 SGHKS and CDR2 YYEKEE (reference sequence). The CDR3 length is 18 residues. The CDR3 coding sequence is TGTGCCAGCAGCTTGGCCGTCGGACAGTCTTATAGCAATCAGCCCCAGCATTTT. This codes for CASSLAVGQSYSNQPQHF.

The chain recombines TRBV20-1 with TRBJ2-3; possibly TRBD1 or TRBD2 for D (5 bases each). This CDR3 is built from 14 residues. The germline gives CDR1 DFQATT, CDR2 SNEGSKA (reference sequence). Trimming cost V 7 bases and J 5 bases, with 19 bases left between them. The CDR3 loop is CSGLPGHGKDTQYF. The CDR3 DNA is TGCAGTGGCCTCCCGGGGCACGGAAAAGATACGCAGTATTTT.

This clonotype has only a few counts. The V gene is TRBV5-1, the J gene TRBJ1-6, with unresolved D. This CDR3 is built from 16 residues. V was shortened by 0 bases and J by 7 bases, with 14 bases between the two germline ends. The germline V gene has CDR1 SGHRS and CDR2 YFSETQ. CDR3 sequence: CASSLGGQSGNSPLHF. The CDR3 DNA is TGCGCCAGCAGCTTGGGCGGCCAGTCCGGGAATTCACCCCTCCACTTT.

This clonotype was counted at least ten times. V is TRBV12-3 or TRBV12-4 and J is TRBJ2-7, with D hard to call. The CDR3 extends over 11 amino acids. The V end lost 7 bases, the J end lost 7 bases, and 11 bases lay between the germline ends. The CDR3 nucleotides are TGTGCCAGCAAAGGACCGAGGGAGCAGTACTTC. Amino acid sequence: CASKGPREQYF.

There are a few counts of this clonotype. The V call is TRBV12-3 or TRBV12-4, the J call TRBJ1-5, with a weak D call TRBD1 (5 bases). Between the trimmed V and J ends, which lost 3 bases and 6 bases, there was a span of 12 bases. The CDR3 loop spans 14 amino acids. DNA of the CDR3: TGTGCCAGCAGTTTTAGAAGGGGTGGTCAGCCCCAGCATTTT. Protein product: CASSFRRGGQPQHF.

V is TRBV18 and J is TRBJ1-2; D might be TRBD1 (5 bases). The V end lost 8 bases, the J end lost 8 bases, and 30 bases lay between the germline ends. The CDR3 runs 17 residues. Germline CDR1 and CDR2: KGHSH and LQKENI. The CDR3 protein is CASQSGPERQQKGGYTF. In DNA, the CDR3 is TGTGCCAGCCAATCAGGCCCTGAAAGACAGCAAAAGGGAGGCTACACCTTC.

This clonotype was seen a few times. This chain links TRBV12-3 or TRBV12-4 with TRBJ2-3; 7 nucleotides match TRBD1. The CDR3 has 14 residues. J gave up 2 bases and V 8 bases, and 7 bases lay outside the gene matches. The CDR3 DNA reads TGTGCCAGCGATGACAGGGAATACACAGATACGCAGTATTTT. It codes for CASDDREYTDTQYF.